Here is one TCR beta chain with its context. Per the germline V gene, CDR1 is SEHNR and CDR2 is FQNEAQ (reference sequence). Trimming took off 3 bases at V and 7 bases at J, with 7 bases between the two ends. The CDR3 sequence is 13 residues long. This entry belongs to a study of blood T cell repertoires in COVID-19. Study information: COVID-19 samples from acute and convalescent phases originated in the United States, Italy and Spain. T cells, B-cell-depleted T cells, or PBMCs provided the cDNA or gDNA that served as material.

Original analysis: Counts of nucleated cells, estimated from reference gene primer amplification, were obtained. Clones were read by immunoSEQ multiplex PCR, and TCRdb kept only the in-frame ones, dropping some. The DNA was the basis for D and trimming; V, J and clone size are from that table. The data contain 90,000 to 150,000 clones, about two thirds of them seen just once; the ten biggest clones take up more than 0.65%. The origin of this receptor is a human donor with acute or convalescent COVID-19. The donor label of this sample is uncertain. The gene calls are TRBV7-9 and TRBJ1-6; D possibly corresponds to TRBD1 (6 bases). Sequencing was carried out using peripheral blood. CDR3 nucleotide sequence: TGTGCCAGCAGCTTGGGGGCAAATTCACCCCTCCACTTT. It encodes CASSLGANSPLHF.